Listed below are T cell receptor beta chains from one sample, sequenced in a study of T-cell reconstitution after alpha-beta-depleted transplantation in children. MiXCR, run by TCRdb on the PCR reads, gives a single entry per CDR3 protein. The data hold hundreds of thousands of distinct CDR3 sequences, with 20% to 30% observed a single time. The specimen was PBMCs, mostly from graft donor cells, collected 360 days after TCRalphabeta/CD19-depleted stem cell transplant. These receptor sequences come from a female patient between 2 and 10 years old who had a stem cell transplant for congenital amegakaryocytic thrombocytopenia, so the T cells may come from the graft donor. Each CDR3 is given with its conserved first and last residue. D genes are given only for firm matches. The size entry is marked missing in some rows and otherwise reads once, few, many or a size class.

D gene	V gene	clone size	J gene	CDR3 protein	CDR3 DNA
TRBD2	TRBV7-2	-	TRBJ2-4	CASSLRASGRGNIQYF	TGTGCCAGCAGCTTAAGGGCTAGCGGGAGAGGAAACATTCAGTACTTC
-	TRBV11-2	many	TRBJ2-1	CASSWGDLSYNEQFF	TGTGCCAGCAGCTGGGGAGACCTCTCCTACAATGAGCAGTTCTTC
TRBD1	TRBV27	few	TRBJ1-3	CASSIHCTDRGPGNTIYF	TGTGCCAGCAGTATTCACTGCACCGACAGGGGGCCTGGAAACACCATATATTTT
-	TRBV11-2	few	TRBJ2-2	CASSLEGIWETGELFF	TGTGCCAGCAGCTTAGAAGGGATTTGGGAGACCGGGGAGCTGTTTTTT
-	TRBV18	-	TRBJ2-5	CASSVGKEETQYF	TGTGCCAGCTCGGTTGGGAAGGAAGAGACCCAGTACTTC
TRBD1	TRBV27	-	TRBJ2-1	CASSLSQGALNEQFF	TGTGCCAGCAGTTTATCACAGGGGGCGCTCAATGAGCAGTTCTTC
TRBD2	TRBV27	few	TRBJ2-5	CASSLTGTSVGQETQYF	TGTGCCAGCAGTTTAACGGGGACTAGCGTGGGGCAAGAGACCCAGTACTTC
-	TRBV20-1	once	TRBJ2-2	CSARGLGGELFF	TGCAGTGCTAGAGGTCTGGGCGGGGAGCTGTTTTTT
-	TRBV29-1	many	TRBJ2-1	CSVVEGDNEQFF	TGCAGCGTTGTGGAGGGGGACAATGAGCAGTTCTTC
TRBD2	TRBV29-1	many	TRBJ2-3	CSVLRSGGTDTQYF	TGCAGCGTCCTACGGAGCGGGGGCACAGATACGCAGTATTTT
TRBD2	TRBV28	many	TRBJ2-5	CASSLRDLAEGQETQYF	TGTGCCAGCAGTTTACGCGACCTAGCGGAGGGACAAGAGACCCAGTACTTC
-	TRBV6-4	few	TRBJ2-3	CASSGEPSYTQYF	TGTGCCAGCAGTGGCGAACCATCTTATACGCAGTATTTT
-	TRBV12-3/TRBV12-4	-	TRBJ2-1	CASSDFRVYNEQFF	TGTGCCAGCAGTGATTTCCGCGTCTATAATGAGCAGTTCTTC
-	TRBV20-1	few	TRBJ2-1	CSAPSRSSYNEQFF	TGCAGTGCCCCATCCAGAAGCTCCTACAATGAGCAGTTCTTC
TRBD2	TRBV4-1	-	TRBJ2-5	CASSQDFTGGTQYF	TGCGCCAGCAGCCAAGATTTCACGGGGGGGACCCAGTACTTC
TRBD2	TRBV10-3	-	TRBJ2-7	CAISESQGGSDEQYF	TGTGCCATCAGTGAGTCGCAGGGCGGGAGCGACGAGCAGTACTTC
-	TRBV5-1	few	TRBJ1-6	CASSLLSGYGSPLHF	TGCGCCAGCAGCTTGCTTTCAGGGTATGGCTCACCCCTCCACTTT